The 21 T cell receptor beta chains below all came from one sample that was sequenced in a study of blood T cell repertoires in COVID-19. Produced via immunoSEQ multiplex PCR; TCRdb's table is partial and in-frame only. This table has 200,000 to 300,000 clones, about nine tenths appearing once. The specimen was peripheral blood. These receptor sequences come from a woman aged 40 to 50 who had recovered from COVID-19.

CDR3 loop: CASSQDSLSNQPQHF. The CDR3 DNA sequence: TGCGCCAGCAGCCAAGACAGTTTAAGCAATCAGCCCCAGCATTTT. The chain employs TRBV4-1 and TRBJ1-5, with D uncertain. Trimming took off 0 bases at V and 1 base at J, with 7 bases between the two ends. The germline gives CDR1 MGHRA, CDR2 YSYEKL. The CDR3 runs 15 residues.

The chain employs TRBV5-1 and TRBJ1-2, with TRBD1 matching over 11 bases. V was pared by 4 bases and J by 7 bases, with 9 bases of the junction left unmatched. From germline, CDR1 is SGHRS and CDR2 YFSETQ. The CDR3 contains 15 residues. The CDR3 here is CASSLGQGAGGGYTF. The CDR3 nucleotides read TGCGCCAGCAGCCTAGGACAGGGGGCTGGGGGTGGCTACACCTTC.

The gene calls are TRBV7-2 and TRBJ1-1; D is perhaps TRBD1 (5 bases). The CDR3 has 14 residues. V lost 5 bases and J 4 bases, leaving 14 bases between the germline ends. Per germline, CDR1 SGHTA and CDR2 FQGNSA. The CDR3 nucleotides are TGTGCCAGCAGCGGGAGGACATTGGGCACTGAAGCTTTCTTT. It yields the protein CASSGRTLGTEAFF.

Regarding this clone: One end of the junction fails to match germline, which may point to a read error. This rearrangement joins TRBV28 to TRBJ2-7; 9 bases agree with TRBD2. This CDR3 is built from 12 residues. Germline V gene sequence: CDR1 MDHEN, CDR2 SYDVKM. For the CDR3, the DNA is TGCGTGGCTAGCGGGGTTCCCTACGAGCAGTACTTC. This encodes CVASGVPYEQYF. Supplemented by reference TRBV28 and TRBJ2-7, the full variable domain reads DVKVTQSSRYLVKRTGEKVFLECVQDMDHENMFWYRQDPGLGLRLIYFSYDVKMKEKGDIPEGYSVSREKKERFSLILESASTNQTSMYLCVASGVPYEQYFGPGTRLTVT.

A note on this clone: A far larger clone is off by one base, so a read error is likely. V usage is TRBV27 and J usage is TRBJ1-2; 8 positions agree with TRBD1. The CDR3 has 13 amino acids. Germline V lookup: CDR1 MNHEY, CDR2 SMNVEV (reference sequence). V shed 6 bases, J shed 4 bases, and the junction held 4 bases outside the gene matches. CDR3: CASSQTGGYGYTF. DNA of the CDR3: TGTGCCAGCAGCCAAACAGGGGGCTATGGCTACACCTTC.

The chain carries TRBV21-1 and TRBJ2-7; TRBD2 reflects the table's D call only, with no check against the DNA. TRBV21-1 is a documented pseudogene. The CDR3 contains 17 residues. The CDR3 sequence: CASSILGLAGGPEEQYF. The CDR3 DNA sequence: TGTGCCAGCAGCATCTTGGGACTAGCGGGGGGGCCGGAAGAGCAGTACTTC.

This clone was recorded a few times. The rearrangement joins TRBV15 to TRBJ1-4; no clear D gene. V lost 0 bases and J lost 8, with 16 bases in between. The length of the CDR3 is 16 residues. The V gene's germline CDR1 is LNHNV and CDR2 YYDKDF (reference sequence). CDR3 DNA: TGTGCCACCAGCAGAGATCTGCCCATGGGCGGGGAAAAACTGTTTTTT. Translating gives CATSRDLPMGGEKLFF.

This clone was detected once. The gene calls are TRBV19 and TRBJ1-2; D is unclear. The V and J ends lost 10 bases and 4 bases respectively, with 19 bases between them. CDR1 and CDR2 from the germline V gene are LNHDA and SQIVND (reference sequence). The CDR3 extends over 14 amino acids. The CDR3 spells CATPPARRGYGYTF. In DNA, the CDR3 is TGTGCCACCCCCCCGGCGCGGCGTGGCTATGGCTACACCTTC.

The chain combines TRBV12-5 with TRBJ2-1, with D unclear. With 8 bases removed from V and 0 bases from J, the gap between germline ends came to 14 bases. Per germline, CDR1 LGHNT and CDR2 FRNRAP. CDR3 length: 15 amino acids. The CDR3 DNA sequence: TGTGCTAGTCTGGGCACCGTGAGCTCCTACAATGAGCAGTTCTTC. Its translation: CASLGTVSSYNEQFF.

The J gene is TRBJ1-4, the V gene TRBV7-7, with a possible D match to TRBD1 (5 bases). The CDR3 has 14 amino acids. Trimming stripped 4 bases from V and 5 bases from J, with 11 bases between. CDR1 is SSHAT, CDR2 FNYEAQ, per germline (reference sequence). CDR3 amino acids: CASSSDGANEKLFF. In nucleotides, the CDR3 is TGTGCCAGCAGCTCGGATGGGGCCAATGAAAAACTGTTTTTT.

This clone has just a few counts. The genes are TRBV9 and TRBJ2-3; 7 nucleotides align to TRBD1. Germline CDR1 and CDR2: SGDLS and YYNGEE. The CDR3 is made up of 18 amino acids. Losses at the gene ends were 0 bases for V and 1 base for J; bases not matched to a gene: 11. The CDR3: CASSVGPLTGSGTDTQYF. CDR3 DNA sequence: TGTGCCAGCAGCGTAGGCCCCCTGACAGGGTCGGGCACAGATACGCAGTATTTT.

The rearrangement links TRBV7-9 to TRBJ2-6; tentatively, D is TRBD1 (5 bases). Germline CDR1 is SEHNR and CDR2 is FQNEAQ (reference sequence). V lost 11 bases, J lost 2 bases, and 10 bases lay in between. The CDR3 sequence is 13 residues long. CDR3 sequence reads: CAGKGPGANVLTF. CDR3 in DNA: TGTGCCGGGAAGGGGCCTGGGGCCAACGTCCTGACTTTC.

This sequence joins TRBV20-1 and TRBJ2-3; no reliable D call. CDR1 is DFQATT and CDR2 is SNEGSKA in the germline V gene (reference sequence). The CDR3 runs 11 residues. The CDR3 nucleotides are TGCAGCCACTTCAACGCAGATACGCAGTATTTT. Translating gives CSHFNADTQYF.

V gene TRBV5-1 combines with J gene TRBJ1-2; TRBD1 agrees at 11 bases. The CDR3 loop spans 17 amino acids. The trim removed 4 bases at V and 8 bases at J, leaving 16 bases unmatched. The germline CDR1 and CDR2 sequences are SGHRS and YFSETQ. The CDR3 loop is CASSAGQGAATFRGYTF. In DNA form, the CDR3 reads TGCGCCAGCAGCGCCGGACAGGGGGCAGCCACTTTTCGAGGCTACACCTTC.

The rearrangement links TRBV3-1 (or the pseudogene TRBV3-2) to TRBJ2-2; maybe TRBD2 (6 bases). Germline values: CDR1 LGHDT, CDR2 YNNKEL (reference sequence). The CDR3 totals 13 residues. V dropped 1 base and J dropped 7 bases, with 7 bases sitting between them. CDR3 protein: CASSQAGVGELFF. The CDR3 region has the DNA TGTGCCAGCAGCCAAGCGGGGGTCGGGGAGCTGTTTTTT.

There are a few counts of this clone. The chain joins TRBV29-1 to TRBJ2-1; weak D call: TRBD1 (6 bases). This CDR3 spans 10 amino acids. The V end lost 7 bases, the J end lost 10 bases, and 11 bases lay between the germline ends. Germline V gene lookup returns CDR1 SQVTM and CDR2 ANQGSEA. The CDR3 reads CSARTDEQFF. The CDR3 bases are TGCAGCGCTCGGACAGACGAGCAGTTCTTC.

V gene TRBV18 combines with J gene TRBJ1-4; the match to TRBD1 covers 8 bases. This CDR3 comprises 16 residues. Per the germline V gene, CDR1 is KGHSH and CDR2 is LQKENI. The junction had 11 bases not matched to a gene; V was cut back by 3 bases and J by 8 bases. CDR3 protein: CASSPGQGLGEEKLFF. The CDR3, as DNA: TGTGCCAGCTCACCCGGACAGGGCCTGGGGGAAGAAAAACTGTTTTTT. The whole variable domain, remainder taken from reference TRBV18 and TRBJ1-4, is NAGVMQNPRHLVRRRGQEARLRCSPMKGHSHVYWYRQLPEEGLKFMVYLQKENIIDESGMPKERFSAEFPKEGPSILRIQQVVRGDSAAYFCASSPGQGLGEEKLFFGSGTQLSVL.

V is TRBV6-5 and J is TRBJ2-1; 7 bases align to TRBD1. Germline V CDR1 and CDR2: MNHEY, SVGAGI. The V segment lost 7 bases and the J segment 9 bases; nucleotides outside the gene matches: 6. The CDR3 length is 12 residues. Here the CDR3 DNA reads TGTGCCAGCACTAAGGGGGCGGGTGAGCAGTTCTTC. Translation gives CASTKGAGEQFF.

The chain couples TRBV29-1 to TRBJ1-2; D may be TRBD1 (6 bases). The CDR3 runs to 11 residues. The V and J ends lost 7 bases and 7 bases respectively, with 13 bases between them. Germline values: CDR1 SQVTM, CDR2 ANQGSEA. CDR3 in amino acids: CSARQAIGYTF. The CDR3 nucleotides read TGCAGCGCACGACAGGCTATTGGCTACACCTTC. Drawing the rest from reference TRBV29-1 and TRBJ1-2, the complete variable domain is SAVISQKPSRDICQRGTSLTIQCQVDSQVTMMFWYRQQPGQSLTLIATANQGSEATYESGFVIDKFPISRPNLTFSTLTVSNMSPEDSSIYLCSARQAIGYTFGSGTRLTVV.

The table lists this clone with a few counts. The chain employs TRBV5-5 and TRBJ1-6; D is unclear. The CDR3 has 14 residues. Germline V lookup: CDR1 SGHKS, CDR2 YYEKEE (reference sequence). The V gene lost 1 base and the J gene lost 8 bases, with 10 bases spanning the gap. CDR3 sequence reads: CASSLSGEDSPLHF. The DNA for the CDR3 is TGTGCCAGCAGCTTGTCCGGGGAGGATTCACCCCTCCACTTT.

This clone has more than one count but fewer than ten. The rearrangement joins TRBV19 to TRBJ1-3, with 7 bases identical to TRBD1. Germline V CDR1 and CDR2: LNHDA, SQIVND (reference sequence). V gave up 3 bases and J gave up 10 bases; unmatched junction bases: 12. CDR3 size: 15 residues. The CDR3 region has the DNA TGTGCCAGTAGTATTTCGGGACAGTACGCCGGTACCATATATTTT. Encoded protein: CASSISGQYAGTIYF.